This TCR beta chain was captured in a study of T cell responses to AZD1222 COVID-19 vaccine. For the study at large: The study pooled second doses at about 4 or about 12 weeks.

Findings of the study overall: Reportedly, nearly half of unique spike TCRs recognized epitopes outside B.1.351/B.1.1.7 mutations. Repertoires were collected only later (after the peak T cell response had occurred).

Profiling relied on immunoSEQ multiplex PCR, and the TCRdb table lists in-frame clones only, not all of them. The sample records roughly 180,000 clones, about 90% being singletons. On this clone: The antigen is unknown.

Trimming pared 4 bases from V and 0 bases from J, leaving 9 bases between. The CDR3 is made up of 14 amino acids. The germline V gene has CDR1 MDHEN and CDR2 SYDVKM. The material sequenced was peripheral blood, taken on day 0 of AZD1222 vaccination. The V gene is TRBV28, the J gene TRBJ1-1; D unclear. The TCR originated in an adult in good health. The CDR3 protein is CASSSPGLNTEAFF. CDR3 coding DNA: TGTGCCAGCAGTTCCCCCGGTCTGAACACTGAAGCTTTCTTT.